The entry below describes one TCR beta chain. In the original workflow: From reference gene primer amplification, estimates of nucleated cell counts were derived. Some clones are missing from TCRdb's copy, which holds only in-frame ones; the method was immunoSEQ multiplex PCR. The V and J calls and clone size are taken from that table; D and trimming were inferred from the DNA. In the table there are roughly 220,000 clones, about 83% of which are singletons. Participants were aged about 18 to 90 years, lived in 25 or so US areas, and enrolled virtually. Resolution of symptoms, clearance, or two negative PCRs was present in recovered Cohort 3 donors. This sample is drawn from a study of blood T cell repertoires in COVID-19. In the study overall: T cells, B-cell-depleted T cells, or PBMCs provided the cDNA or gDNA that served as material.

The ends lost 5 bases at V and 2 bases at J; junction bases unmatched: 8. This CDR3 is built from 15 residues. Germline CDR1 is MNHEY and CDR2 is SMNVEV (reference sequence). The sequence was collected from a woman between 40 and 55 years old who had recovered from COVID-19. Material for sequencing was PBMCs or T cells enriched from blood (not recorded which). This chain joins TRBV27 and TRBJ2-7, with TRBD2 matching 8 bases. CDR3 bases: TGTGCCAGCAGTCGCCTTGGGCGGGAGGCCTACGAGCAGTACGTC. This gives the protein CASSRLGREAYEQYV.